The entry that follows covers one TCR beta chain sequence. Its specificity is not known. Trimming stripped 2 bases from V and 3 bases from J, with 11 bases between. Germline V CDR1 and CDR2: SGHTA, FQGNSA. This CDR3 contains 15 residues. This sample was taken from a study of cytomegalovirus exposure and HLA in healthy donors. Findings and limits, study-wide: Reports showed the classifier diagnosing cytomegalovirus status with high specificity and sensitivity.

60 Vbeta and 13 Jbeta primers were used in PCR. The protocol was immunoSEQ multiplex PCR, while the TCRdb copy is restricted to in-frame clones and leaves out a portion. The sample holds some 150,000 clones, about 87% seen once. Sequenced input: PBMCs. The sequence was collected from a woman in her 30s in good health and CMV-seronegative. The gene calls are TRBV7-2 and TRBJ1-5; TRBD1 might be the D (5 bases). CDR3 protein: CASSLFSGPNQPQHF. CDR3 DNA sequence: TGTGCCAGCAGCTTATTCTCAGGGCCCAATCAGCCCCAGCATTTT. The full variable domain, its missing parts supplied by reference TRBV7-2 and TRBJ1-5, is GAGVSQSPSNKVTEKGKDVELRCDPISGHTALYWYRQSLGQGLEFLIYFQGNSAPDKSGLPSDRFSAERTGGSVSTLTIQRTQQEDSAVYLCASSLFSGPNQPQHFGDGTRLSIL.